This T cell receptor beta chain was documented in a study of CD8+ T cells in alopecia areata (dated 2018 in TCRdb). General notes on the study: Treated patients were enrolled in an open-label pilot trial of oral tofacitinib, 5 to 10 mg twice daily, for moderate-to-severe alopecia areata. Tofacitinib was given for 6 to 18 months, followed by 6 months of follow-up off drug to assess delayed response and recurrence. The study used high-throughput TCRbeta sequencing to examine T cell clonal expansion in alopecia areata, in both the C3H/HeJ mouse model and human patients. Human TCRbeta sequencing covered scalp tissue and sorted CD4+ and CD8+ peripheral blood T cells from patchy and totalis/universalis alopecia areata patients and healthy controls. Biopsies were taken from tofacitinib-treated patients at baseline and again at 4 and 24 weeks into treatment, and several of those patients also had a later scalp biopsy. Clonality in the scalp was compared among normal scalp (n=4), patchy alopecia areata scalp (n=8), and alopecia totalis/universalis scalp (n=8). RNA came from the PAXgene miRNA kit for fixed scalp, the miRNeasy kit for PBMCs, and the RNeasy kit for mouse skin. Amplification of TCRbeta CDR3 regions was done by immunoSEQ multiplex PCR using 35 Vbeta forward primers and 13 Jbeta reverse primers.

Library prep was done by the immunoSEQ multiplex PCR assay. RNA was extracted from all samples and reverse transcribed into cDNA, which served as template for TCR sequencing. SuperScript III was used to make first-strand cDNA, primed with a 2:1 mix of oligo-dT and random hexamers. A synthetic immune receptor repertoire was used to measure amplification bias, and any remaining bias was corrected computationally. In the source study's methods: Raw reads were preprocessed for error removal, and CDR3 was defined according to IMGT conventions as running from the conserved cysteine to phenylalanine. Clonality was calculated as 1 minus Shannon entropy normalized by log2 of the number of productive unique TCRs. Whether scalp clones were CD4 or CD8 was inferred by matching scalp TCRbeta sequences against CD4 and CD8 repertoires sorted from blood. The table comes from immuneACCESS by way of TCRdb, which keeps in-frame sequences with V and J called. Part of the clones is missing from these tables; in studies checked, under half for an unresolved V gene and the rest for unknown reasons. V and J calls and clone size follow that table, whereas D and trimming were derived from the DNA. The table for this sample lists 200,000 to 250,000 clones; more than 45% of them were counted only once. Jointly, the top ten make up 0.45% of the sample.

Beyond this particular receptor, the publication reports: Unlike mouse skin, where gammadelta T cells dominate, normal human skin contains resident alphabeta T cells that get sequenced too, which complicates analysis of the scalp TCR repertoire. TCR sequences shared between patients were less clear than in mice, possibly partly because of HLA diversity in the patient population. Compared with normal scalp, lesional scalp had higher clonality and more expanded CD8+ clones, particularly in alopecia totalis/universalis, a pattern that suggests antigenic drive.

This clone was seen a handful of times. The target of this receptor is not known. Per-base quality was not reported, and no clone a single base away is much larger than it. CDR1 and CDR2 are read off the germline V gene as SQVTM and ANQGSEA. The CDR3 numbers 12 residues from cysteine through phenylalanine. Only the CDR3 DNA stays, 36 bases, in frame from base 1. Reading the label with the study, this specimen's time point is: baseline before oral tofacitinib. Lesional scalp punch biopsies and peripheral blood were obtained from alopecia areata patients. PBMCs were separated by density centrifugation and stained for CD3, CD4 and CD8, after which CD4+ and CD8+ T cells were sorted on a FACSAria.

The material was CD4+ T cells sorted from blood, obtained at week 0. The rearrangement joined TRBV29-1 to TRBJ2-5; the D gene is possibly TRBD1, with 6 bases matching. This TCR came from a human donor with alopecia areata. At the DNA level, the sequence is TGCAGTGACAGAAGCAGGGGCCCGGTCCAGTACTTC. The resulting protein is CSDRSRGPVQYF.